This T cell receptor beta chain was profiled in a study of PD-1 blockade in classical Hodgkin lymphoma. The V gene lost 6 bases and the J gene lost 1 base, with 9 bases spanning the gap. Germline-derived CDR1 and CDR2 are MNHEY and SMNVEV (reference sequence). The CDR3 contains 13 residues. All patients experienced relapse after autologous stem cell transplantation, and brentuximab vedotin exposure was variable. This clone was observed a few times. Its specificity is not known. This table comes from immunoSEQ multiplex PCR, and its TCRdb copy is limited to in-frame clones, with some not included. The table lists roughly 96,000 clones, approximately 92% of them singletons. Study-level findings and limits: Exclusion was applied to patients who started nivolumab under 1 year after ASCT.

This receptor was obtained from a human donor with classical Hodgkin lymphoma. Sequenced here: peripheral blood mononuclear cells (PBMCs), sampled before the second cycle of nivolumab. The chain carries TRBV27 and TRBJ1-1; D not certain. CDR3 in DNA: TGTGCCAGCAGGCCTCAGCGGAACACTGAAGCTTTCTTT. Amino acid sequence: CASRPQRNTEAFF.